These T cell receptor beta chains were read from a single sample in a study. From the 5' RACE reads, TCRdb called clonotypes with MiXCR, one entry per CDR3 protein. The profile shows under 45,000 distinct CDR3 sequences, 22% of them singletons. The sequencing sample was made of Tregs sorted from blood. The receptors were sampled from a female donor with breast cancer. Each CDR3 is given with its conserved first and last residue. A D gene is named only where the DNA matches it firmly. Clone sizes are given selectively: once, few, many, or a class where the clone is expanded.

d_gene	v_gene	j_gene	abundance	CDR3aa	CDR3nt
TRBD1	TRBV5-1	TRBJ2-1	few	CASSAGQEYNEQFF	TGCGCCAGCAGCGCGGGACAGGAATACAATGAGCAGTTCTTC
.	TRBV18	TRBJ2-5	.	CASSPRSVAGQETQYF	TGTGCCAGCTCACCACGATCCGTTGCGGGGCAAGAGACCCAGTACTTC
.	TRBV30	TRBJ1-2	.	CAWSKAAYLGGGYTF	TGTGCCTGGAGTAAAGCGGCCTACTTAGGAGGTGGCTACACCTTC
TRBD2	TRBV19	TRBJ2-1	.	CASSMGKVKTSGRNAQFF	TGTGCCAGTAGTATGGGGAAGGTTAAGACTAGCGGAAGAAATGCGCAGTTCTTC
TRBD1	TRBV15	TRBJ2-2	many	CATSRDESRGPGELFF	TGTGCCACCAGCAGAGATGAGTCAAGGGGGCCCGGGGAGCTGTTTTTT
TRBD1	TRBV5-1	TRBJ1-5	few	CTSSMTGGLQPQHF	TGCACCAGCAGTATGACAGGGGGCTTGCAGCCCCAGCATTTT
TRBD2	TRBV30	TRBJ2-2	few	CAAGTSVSNTGELFF	TGTGCCGCCGGGACTAGCGTCTCAAACACCGGGGAGCTGTTTTTT
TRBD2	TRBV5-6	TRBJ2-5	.	CAGSLVGRAQETQYF	TGTGCCGGCAGCTTGGTAGGGAGGGCACAAGAGACCCAGTACTTC
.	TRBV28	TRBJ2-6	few	CASSLIGANVLTF	TGTGCCAGCAGTTTAATTGGGGCCAACGTCCTGACTTTC
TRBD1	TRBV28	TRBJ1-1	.	CASSFLTGVNTEAFF	TGTGCCAGCAGTTTCCTAACAGGGGTGAACACTGAAGCTTTCTTT
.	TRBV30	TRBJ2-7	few	CAWKGTGTYEQYF	TGTGCCTGGAAAGGCACAGGGACCTACGAGCAGTACTTC
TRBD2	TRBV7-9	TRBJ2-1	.	CASSPTTGLAKNEQFF	TGTGCCAGCAGCCCTACCACCGGACTAGCGAAGAATGAGCAGTTCTTC
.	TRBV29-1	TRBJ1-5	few	CSVAPGGNQPQHF	TGCAGCGTTGCGCCAGGGGGCAATCAGCCCCAGCATTTT
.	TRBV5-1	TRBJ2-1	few	CASSLSGPSYNEQFF	TGCGCCAGCAGCCTCTCCGGGCCCTCCTACAATGAGCAGTTCTTC
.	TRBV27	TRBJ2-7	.	CASSSGRIPYEQYF	TGTGCCAGCAGTAGCGGAAGGATACCCTACGAGCAGTACTTC
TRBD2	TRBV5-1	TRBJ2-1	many	CASSFSGESYNEQFF	TGCGCCAGCAGCTTCAGCGGGGAATCCTACAATGAGCAGTTCTTC
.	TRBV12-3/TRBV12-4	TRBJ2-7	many	CASSPTGYYEQYF	TGTGCCAGCAGTCCAACAGGGTACTACGAGCAGTACTTC
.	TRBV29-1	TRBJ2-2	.	CSVESDTGELFF	TGCAGCGTTGAATCAGACACCGGGGAGCTGTTTTTT
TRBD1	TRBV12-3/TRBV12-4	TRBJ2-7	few	CASSLGTVAYEQYF	TGTGCCAGCAGTTTGGGGACAGTGGCTTACGAGCAGTACTTC
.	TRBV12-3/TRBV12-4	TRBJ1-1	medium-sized	CASSFRRTLAEAFF	TGTGCCAGCAGTTTTCGCCGAACTCTGGCTGAAGCTTTCTTT
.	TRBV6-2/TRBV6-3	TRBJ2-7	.	CASSYITASNYEQYF	TGTGCCAGCAGTTACATCACAGCCTCCAACTACGAGCAGTACTTC
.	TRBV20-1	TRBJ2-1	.	CSASPSSLSYNEQFF	TGCAGTGCTAGTCCTTCTAGTCTATCCTACAATGAGCAGTTCTTC